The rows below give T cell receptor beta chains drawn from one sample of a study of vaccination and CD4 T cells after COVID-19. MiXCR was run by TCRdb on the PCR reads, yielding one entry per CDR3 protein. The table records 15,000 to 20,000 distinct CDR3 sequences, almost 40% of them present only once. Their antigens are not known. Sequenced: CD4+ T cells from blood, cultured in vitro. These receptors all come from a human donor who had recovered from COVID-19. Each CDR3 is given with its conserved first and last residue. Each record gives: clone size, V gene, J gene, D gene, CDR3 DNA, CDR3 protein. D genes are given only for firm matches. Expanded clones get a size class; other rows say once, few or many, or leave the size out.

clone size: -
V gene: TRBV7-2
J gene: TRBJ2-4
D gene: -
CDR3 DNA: TGTGCCAGCAGCCTCCGATGGGGACGGGACAACAAAAACATTCAGTACTTC
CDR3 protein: CASSLRWGRDNKNIQYF

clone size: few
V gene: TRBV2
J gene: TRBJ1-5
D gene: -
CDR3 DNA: TGTGCCAGCAGTGTACAGCGTGGGGGCAATCAGCCCCAGCATTTT
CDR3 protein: CASSVQRGGNQPQHF

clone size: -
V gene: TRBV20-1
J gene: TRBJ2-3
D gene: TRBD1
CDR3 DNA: TGCAGTGCAACCCGGGACAGGGATGGCACAGATACGCAGTATTTT
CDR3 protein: CSATRDRDGTDTQYF

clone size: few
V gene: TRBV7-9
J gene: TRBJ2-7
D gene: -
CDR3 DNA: TGTGCCAGCAGCACCACGGGCGGGACAACCTACGAGCAGTACTTC
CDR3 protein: CASSTTGGTTYEQYF

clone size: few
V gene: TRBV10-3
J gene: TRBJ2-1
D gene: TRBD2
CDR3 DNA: TGTGCCATAGGAGTAGCGGGAAGAAATGAGCAGTTCTTC
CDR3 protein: CAIGVAGRNEQFF

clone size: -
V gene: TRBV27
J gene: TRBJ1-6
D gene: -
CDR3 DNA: TGTGCCAGCAAATTTCCAGCCTCGAATTCACCCCTCCACTTT
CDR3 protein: CASKFPASNSPLHF

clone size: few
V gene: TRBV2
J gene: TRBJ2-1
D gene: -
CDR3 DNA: TGTGCCAGCGGGGATCAGTACAATGAGCAGTTCTTC
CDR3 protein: CASGDQYNEQFF

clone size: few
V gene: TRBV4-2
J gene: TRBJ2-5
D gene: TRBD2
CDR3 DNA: TGTGCCAGCAGCCATCCTGGCGGTAGTGGGAGGGCCCCAGAGACCCAGTACTTC
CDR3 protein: CASSHPGGSGRAPETQYF

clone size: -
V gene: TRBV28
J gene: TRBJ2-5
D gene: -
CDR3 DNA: TGTGCCAGCGCCTTCCAGGGACCCCAAGAGACCCAGTACTTC
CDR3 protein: CASAFQGPQETQYF

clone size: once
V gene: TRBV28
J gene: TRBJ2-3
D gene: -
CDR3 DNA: TGTGCCAGCAGTTTACCAGGGGATTTGGGAGATACGCAGTATTTT
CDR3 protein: CASSLPGDLGDTQYF

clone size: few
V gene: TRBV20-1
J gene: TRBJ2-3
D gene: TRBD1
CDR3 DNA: TGCAGTGCCGAGGGACAGCACGATACGCAGTATTTT
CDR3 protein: CSAEGQHDTQYF

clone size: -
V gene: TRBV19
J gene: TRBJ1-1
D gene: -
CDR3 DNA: TGTGCCAGTAGTATAGTGGGCCAGGAGAACACTGAAGCTTTCTTT
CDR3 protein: CASSIVGQENTEAFF

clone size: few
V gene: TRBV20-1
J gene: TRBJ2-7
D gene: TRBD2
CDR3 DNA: TGCAGTGCTACTCTAGCGCGGGGGACCTACGAGCAGTACTTC
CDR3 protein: CSATLARGTYEQYF

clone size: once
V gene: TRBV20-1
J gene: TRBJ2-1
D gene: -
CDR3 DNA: TGCAGTGCCATAAGACTAGGTACTTACAATGAGCAGTTCTTC
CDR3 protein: CSAIRLGTYNEQFF

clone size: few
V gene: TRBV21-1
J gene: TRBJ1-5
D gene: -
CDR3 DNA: TGTGCCAGCAGCAAAGATCCTCTAGGGATCAATCAGCCCCAGCATTTT
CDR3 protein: CASSKDPLGINQPQHF

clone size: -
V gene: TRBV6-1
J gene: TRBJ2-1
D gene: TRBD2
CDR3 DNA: TGTGCCAGCAGTGATGGAGTAGCGGGATTAAATGAGCAGTTCTTC
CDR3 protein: CASSDGVAGLNEQFF

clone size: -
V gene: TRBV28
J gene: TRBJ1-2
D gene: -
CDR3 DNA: TGTGCCAGCAGCACCTCCCGGCAACCGGGCTATGGCTACACCTTC
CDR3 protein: CASSTSRQPGYGYTF

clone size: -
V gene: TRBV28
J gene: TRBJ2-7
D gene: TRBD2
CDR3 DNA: TGTGCCAGCAGCCTAGGGGGATGGACTAGCGGGACCTACGAGCAGTACTTC
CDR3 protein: CASSLGGWTSGTYEQYF

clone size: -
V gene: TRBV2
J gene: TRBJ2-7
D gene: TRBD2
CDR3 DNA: TGTGCCAGCAGCCTGGTCCGGACGGGAGGGCCCTACGAGCAGTACTTC
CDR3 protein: CASSLVRTGGPYEQYF